These 27 T cell receptor beta chains were sequenced from one sample in a study of T cell responses to AZD1222 COVID-19 vaccine. Here immunoSEQ multiplex PCR was the method, and the copy in TCRdb shows in-frame clones only, minus some. The repertoire includes under 35,000 clones, 85% to 90% of them detected once, and roughly 11% sits in the top ten. This specimen was peripheral blood, taken 28 days after the second AZD1222 dose. These receptors came from an adult who received the AZD1222 COVID-19 vaccine.

This clone appeared a single time. The chain joins TRBV4-2 to TRBJ1-4; D not resolved. Trimming cost V 2 bases and J 3 bases, with 19 bases left between them. The length of the CDR3 is 18 residues. The germline gives CDR1 LGHNA, CDR2 YNFKEQ. This CDR3 is CASSQYTSLPAANEKLFF. As DNA, the CDR3 is TGTGCCAGCAGCCAATATACGAGCCTCCCGGCGGCTAATGAAAAACTGTTTTTT.

The V call is TRBV4-2, the J call TRBJ1-4; D uncertain. This CDR3 spans 17 amino acids. Germline CDR1 reads LGHNA; CDR2 reads YNFKEQ. V was clipped by 5 bases and J by 0 bases, with 16 bases between them. CDR3 DNA: TGTGCCAGCAGCTCCCGGGAGGCCCGTTCAACTAATGAAAAACTGTTTTTT. Encoded protein: CASSSREARSTNEKLFF.

J is TRBJ1-2 and V is TRBV4-2; 8 bases map to TRBD1. The CDR3 contains 15 residues. Germline CDR1 is LGHNA and CDR2 is YNFKEQ. With 6 bases clipped from V and 6 bases from J, the junction kept 12 bases outside the gene matches. The CDR3 DNA follows: TGTGCCAGCAGTCTCGGGCCACAGGGGGAGAATGGCTACACCTTC. Amino acid sequence: CASSLGPQGENGYTF.

The J gene is TRBJ2-5, the V gene TRBV18; possible D gene TRBD1, 6 bases. The CDR3 has 14 residues. V was shortened by 3 bases and J by 5 bases, with 13 bases between the two germline ends. Germline loops: CDR1 KGHSH, CDR2 LQKENI. The CDR3 region is CASSPGRGSETQYF. CDR3 bases: TGTGCCAGCTCACCCGGTAGGGGGTCGGAGACCCAGTACTTC.

This chain uses TRBV3-1 (or the pseudogene TRBV3-2) with TRBJ2-3; 7 bases align to TRBD2. Germline CDR1 reads LGHDT; CDR2 reads YNNKEL (reference sequence). V lost 4 bases, J lost 0 bases, and 7 bases stayed unmatched. This CDR3 comprises 16 residues. CDR3 nucleotide sequence: TGTGCCAGCAGCCTCTTGGCGGGGGTAAGCACAGATACGCAGTATTTT. Translation: CASSLLAGVSTDTQYF.

J is TRBJ2-3 and V is TRBV5-1; tentative D call: TRBD2 (5 bases). Germline V gene data show CDR1 as SGHRS and CDR2 as YFSETQ. Trimming left V 4 bases short and J 4 bases short, with 10 bases between. This CDR3 is 13 amino acids long. This chain's CDR3 is CASSPQAADTQYF. Written as DNA, the CDR3 is TGCGCCAGCAGCCCGCAAGCGGCAGATACGCAGTATTTT.

V usage is TRBV18 and J usage is TRBJ2-5; D uncertain. This CDR3 has 13 residues. Germline CDR1 and CDR2: KGHSH and LQKENI. The V gene lost 1 base and the J gene lost 4 bases, with 7 bases spanning the gap. CDR3 in DNA: TGTGCCAGCTCACCACGGAAGGGAGAGACCCAGTACTTC. This gives the protein CASSPRKGETQYF.

This clone has only one observation. The V call is TRBV21-1, the J call TRBJ1-2; TRBD1 is the table's D call and was not checked against the DNA. TRBV21-1 is designated a pseudogene. This CDR3 region has 15 residues. The CDR3 DNA is TGTGCCAGCGCGGCCGGGACAGGGGGATTCAATGGCTACACCTTC. This translates into CASAAGTGGFNGYTF.

The chain uses TRBV5-4 and TRBJ1-3; 7 bases fit TRBD1. Germline CDR1 is SGHNT and CDR2 is YYREEE (reference sequence). The V gene end was trimmed by 4 bases and the J gene end by 4 bases; junction bases not matched to a gene: 2. The length of the CDR3 is 13 residues. The CDR3 here is CASSTGDGNTIYF. CDR3 nucleotide sequence: TGTGCCAGCAGCACAGGGGACGGAAACACCATATATTTT.

V gene TRBV10-1 combines with J gene TRBJ2-7, with D hard to call. CDR1 and CDR2 from the germline V gene are WNHNN and SYGVQD (reference sequence). This CDR3 is built from 13 residues. V gave up 11 bases and J gave up 0 bases, with 14 bases separating them. CDR3 residues: CAGRRRSSYEQYF. The CDR3 region has the DNA TGCGCCGGTAGAAGGCGGAGCTCCTACGAGCAGTACTTC.

In its sample, this clone was seen once. For the CDR3, the DNA is TGTGCCAGCTCACCACCGGTAGGACTAGCGGGCACAGATACGCAGTATTTT. Translation gives CASSPPVGLAGTDTQYF. The chain employs TRBV18 and TRBJ2-3, with 10 bases identical to TRBD2. This CDR3 contains 17 residues. J lost 1 base, V lost 0 bases, and 4 bases had no gene match. CDR1 and CDR2 from the germline V gene are KGHSH and LQKENI.

This rearrangement joins TRBV7-9 to TRBJ2-3, with D uncertain. The CDR3 spans 16 residues. V was pared by 3 bases and J by 2 bases, with 15 bases between. CDR1 SEHNR and CDR2 FQNEAQ come from the germline V gene (reference sequence). The CDR3 sequence is CASSFSRPENTDTQYF. CDR3 in DNA: TGTGCCAGCAGCTTTTCGAGGCCGGAAAACACAGATACGCAGTATTTT.

V gene TRBV13 combines with J gene TRBJ1-2; D unresolved. CDR1 is PRHDT, CDR2 FYEKMQ, per germline (reference sequence). The ends were cut back, 5 bases at V and 4 bases at J, with 14 bases in the middle. The CDR3 runs 14 residues. DNA for the CDR3: TGTGCCAGCAGCATTAGTCCGTCCCGCTATGGCTACACCTTC. It translates to CASSISPSRYGYTF. The full variable domain, rest sourced from reference TRBV13 and TRBJ1-2, is AAGVIQSPRHLIKEKRETATLKCYPIPRHDTVYWYQQGPGQDPQFLISFYEKMQSDKGSIPDRFSAQQFSDYHSELNMSSLELGDSALYFCASSISPSRYGYTFGSGTRLTVV.

Notes on this clone: Other DNA variants within this sample encode the same CDR3. The chain carries TRBV6-6 and TRBJ1-4, with a possible D match to TRBD1 (5 bases). Germline loops: CDR1 MNHNY, CDR2 SVGAGI (reference sequence). The CDR3 sequence is 15 residues long. V was clipped by 0 bases and J by 2 bases, with 7 bases between them. CDR3 protein: CASSYSRGTNEKLFF. The CDR3 DNA reads TGTGCCAGCAGTTACTCACGGGGCACTAATGAAAAACTGTTTTTT.

V usage is TRBV29-1 and J usage is TRBJ1-4; no clear D gene. The germline V gene encodes CDR1 SQVTM and CDR2 ANQGSEA. Between the trimmed V and J ends, which lost 5 bases and 0 bases, there was a span of 7 bases. This CDR3 has 13 amino acids. In DNA form, the CDR3 reads TGCAGCGTTCTTGCCGCAACTAATGAAAAACTGTTTTTT. Protein sequence: CSVLAATNEKLFF.

In this sample, this clone turned up once. The genes are TRBV28 and TRBJ1-2, with 8 bases that match TRBD1. The CDR3 has 17 residues. V was clipped by 1 base and J by 7 bases; unmatched bases: 14. Germline CDR1 reads MDHEN; CDR2 reads SYDVKM. This CDR3 is CASSLFNLGDRKGGYTF. CDR3 nucleotide sequence: TGTGCCAGCAGTTTATTTAATCTCGGGGACAGGAAGGGTGGCTACACCTTC.

This clone occurred a few times. This chain connects TRBV25-1 to TRBJ1-2; tentatively, D is TRBD1 (6 bases). Germline values: CDR1 MGHDK, CDR2 SYGVNS. There are 15 residues in the CDR3. V shed 3 bases and J shed 4 bases, with 15 bases lying between them. The CDR3 DNA sequence: TGTGCCAGCAGTGAGGGACATCAGACGCGCTATGGCTACACCTTC. This encodes CASSEGHQTRYGYTF.

The genes are TRBV4-1 and TRBJ2-1; D is unclear. This CDR3 contains 18 residues. V dropped 0 bases and J dropped 5 bases, with 20 bases sitting between them. CDR1 is MGHRA, CDR2 YSYEKL, per germline. The CDR3 DNA reads as TGCGCCAGCAGCCAAGATGAAGGCGGTGCATTGGTAAACAATGAGCAGTTCTTC. Translation: CASSQDEGGALVNNEQFF.

The chain uses TRBV2 and TRBJ2-4, with 13 bases identical to TRBD2. With 4 bases clipped from V and 15 bases from J, the junction kept 12 bases outside the gene matches. The CDR3 runs 15 residues. Per germline, CDR1 SNHLY and CDR2 FYNNEI. The CDR3 nucleotides read TGTGCCAGCAGTGGGCAACTAGCGGGAGGGCCGTCTCCGTACTTC. Translated: CASSGQLAGGPSPYF.

This clone was detected only a few times. The chain employs TRBV5-1 and TRBJ1-1; D is unclear. The germline V gene encodes CDR1 SGHRS and CDR2 YFSETQ. V shed 0 bases and J shed 3 bases, with 12 bases lying between them. This CDR3 comprises 15 residues. The CDR3 coding sequence is TGCGCCAGCAGCTTGGTGAGGGCTGAGGACACTGAAGCTTTCTTT. Translation: CASSLVRAEDTEAFF.

This chain links TRBV24-1 with TRBJ1-5; 8 nucleotides line up with TRBD1. The CDR3 is 18 residues long. With 4 bases clipped from V and 6 bases from J, the junction kept 16 bases outside the gene matches. Per the germline V gene, CDR1 is KGHDR and CDR2 is SFDVKD. The CDR3 region has the DNA TGTGCCACCAGTGACTCTGGGACAGGTAAGGGTTTGGGTCAGCCCCAGCATTTT. As protein: CATSDSGTGKGLGQPQHF.

DNA of the CDR3: TGTGCCAGCAGCTTGGCCGCAGGCGCCGGAGCAGATACGCAGTATTTT. It yields the protein CASSLAAGAGADTQYF. This chain connects TRBV5-6 to TRBJ2-3, with D unclear. The germline V and J ends were trimmed by 0 bases and 4 bases, with 15 bases remaining between them. The CDR3 extends over 16 amino acids. Germline V gene data show CDR1 as SGHDT and CDR2 as YYEEEE. The entire variable domain, with the rest obtained from reference TRBV5-6 and TRBJ2-3, is as follows: DAGVTQSPTHLIKTRGQQVTLRCSPKSGHDTVSWYQQALGQGPQFIFQYYEEEERQRGNFPDRFSGHQFPNYSSELNVNALLLGDSALYLCASSLAAGAGADTQYFGPGTRLTVL.

The CDR3 DNA reads TGTGCCAGCAGCTTACGGACTAGCGGGACCACAGATACGCAGTATTTT. As protein: CASSLRTSGTTDTQYF. V and J are TRBV7-3 and TRBJ2-3; 12 bases line up with TRBD2. This CDR3 is built from 16 residues. Germline V lookup: CDR1 SGHTA, CDR2 FQGTGA. V lost 2 bases to trimming and J lost 2 bases; unmatched junction nucleotides: 2.

The V call is TRBV30, the J call TRBJ1-5; no clear D. Germline CDR1 and CDR2: GTSNPN and SVGIG (reference sequence). V was clipped by 0 bases and J by 6 bases, with 12 bases between them. The CDR3 runs 14 residues. Here the CDR3 reads CAWSVTGGGQPQHF. CDR3 coding DNA: TGTGCCTGGAGTGTAACGGGTGGAGGTCAGCCCCAGCATTTT. Using reference TRBV30 and TRBJ1-5 for the parts outside the CDR3, the full variable domain is SQTIHQWPATLVQPVGSPLSLECTVEGTSNPNLYWYRQAAGRGLQLLFYSVGIGQISSEVPQNLSASRPQDRQFILSSKKLLLSDSGFYLCAWSVTGGGQPQHFGDGTRLSIL.

The chain employs TRBV11-2 and TRBJ2-7, with TRBD2 as a possible D gene (7 bases). Germline assignment: CDR1 SGHAT and CDR2 FQNNGV. The CDR3 length is 16 residues. Trimming took off 1 base at V and 2 bases at J, with 15 bases between the two ends. The CDR3 is CASSLGRGPGPYEQYF. CDR3 DNA sequence: TGTGCCAGCAGCTTAGGGCGGGGGCCGGGCCCCTACGAGCAGTACTTC.

V usage is TRBV5-1 and J usage is TRBJ2-7; 7 bases agree with TRBD1. The CDR3 runs to 14 residues. V shed 4 bases and J 2 bases; nucleotides not matched to a gene: 6. Germline CDR1 SGHRS, CDR2 YFSETQ. The CDR3 sequence: CASSTDRATYEQYF. DNA of the CDR3: TGCGCCAGCAGCACCGACAGGGCCACCTACGAGCAGTACTTC.

The V gene is TRBV10-3, the J gene TRBJ1-1, with 9 positions matching TRBD1. Germline lookup yields CDR1 ENHRY and CDR2 SYGVKD. This CDR3 region has 13 residues. V gave up 7 bases and J gave up 4 bases; unmatched junction bases: 4. CDR3 sequence (DNA): TGTGCCATCATTCCGACAGGGGGCACTGAAGCTTTCTTT. This sequence encodes CAIIPTGGTEAFF.